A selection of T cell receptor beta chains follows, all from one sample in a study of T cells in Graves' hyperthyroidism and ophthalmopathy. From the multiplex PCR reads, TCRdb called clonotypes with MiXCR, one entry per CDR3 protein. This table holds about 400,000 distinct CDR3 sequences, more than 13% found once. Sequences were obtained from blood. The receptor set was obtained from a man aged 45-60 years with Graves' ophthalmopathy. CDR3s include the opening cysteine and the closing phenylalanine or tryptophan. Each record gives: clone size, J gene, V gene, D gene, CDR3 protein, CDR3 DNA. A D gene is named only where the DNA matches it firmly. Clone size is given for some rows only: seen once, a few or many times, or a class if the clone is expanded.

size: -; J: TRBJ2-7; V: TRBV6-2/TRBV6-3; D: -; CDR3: CASSPEQGVLVYEQYF; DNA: TGTGCCAGCAGCCCCGAACAAGGAGTACTGGTCTACGAGCAGTACTTC
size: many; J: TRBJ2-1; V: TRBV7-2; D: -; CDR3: CASSFKAEQFF; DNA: TGTGCCAGCAGCTTTAAAGCGGAGCAGTTCTTC
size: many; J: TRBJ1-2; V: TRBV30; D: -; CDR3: CAWSGVGYGYTF; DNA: TGTGCCTGGAGTGGCGTGGGCTATGGCTACACCTTC
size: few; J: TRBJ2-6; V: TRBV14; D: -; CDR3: CASSQVGVGANVLTF; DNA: TGTGCCAGCAGCCAAGTGGGGGTTGGGGCCAACGTCCTGACTTTC
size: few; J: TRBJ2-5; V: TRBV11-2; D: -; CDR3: CASSLGWPGAETQYF; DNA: TGTGCCAGCAGCTTAGGGTGGCCCGGAGCAGAGACCCAGTACTTC
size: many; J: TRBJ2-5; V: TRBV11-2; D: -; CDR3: CASRHEGPETQYF; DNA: TGTGCCAGCAGGCATGAGGGGCCCGAGACCCAGTACTTC
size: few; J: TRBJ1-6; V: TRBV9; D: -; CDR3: CASSVHPNRDYNSPLHF; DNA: TGTGCCAGCAGCGTCCATCCCAACAGGGACTATAATTCACCCCTCCACTTT
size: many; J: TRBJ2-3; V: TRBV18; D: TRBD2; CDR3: CASSPGGNGRALTDTQYF; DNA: TGTGCCAGCTCACCAGGAGGGAACGGGAGGGCCCTAACAGATACGCAGTATTTT
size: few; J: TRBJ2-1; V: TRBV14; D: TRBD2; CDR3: CASSQGLAGLYEQFF; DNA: TGTGCCAGCAGCCAAGGGCTAGCGGGTTTATATGAGCAGTTCTTC
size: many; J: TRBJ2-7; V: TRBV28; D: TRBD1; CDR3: CASSPWAGGSYEQYF; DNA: TGTGCCAGCAGTCCATGGGCAGGGGGATCCTACGAGCAGTACTTC
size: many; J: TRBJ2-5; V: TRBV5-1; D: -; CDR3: CASSFFSADETQYF; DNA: TGCGCCAGCAGCTTTTTTTCAGCTGATGAGACCCAGTACTTC
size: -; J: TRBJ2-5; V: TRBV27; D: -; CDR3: CASSLETGEGETQYF; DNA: TGTGCCAGCAGTTTAGAGACAGGGGAGGGAGAGACCCAGTACTTC
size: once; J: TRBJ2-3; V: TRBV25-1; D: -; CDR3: CASSEGSSDTQYF; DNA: TGTGCCAGCAGTGAAGGGTCCTCAGATACGCAGTATTTT
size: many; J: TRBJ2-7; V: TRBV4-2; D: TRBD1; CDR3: CASSQDRQGPYEQYF; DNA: TGTGCCAGCAGCCAGGACAGACAGGGGCCCTACGAGCAGTACTTC
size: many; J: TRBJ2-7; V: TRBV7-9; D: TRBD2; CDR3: CASSTTLAGGRYEQYF; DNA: TGTGCCAGCAGCACCACTCTAGCGGGAGGCAGGTACGAGCAGTACTTC
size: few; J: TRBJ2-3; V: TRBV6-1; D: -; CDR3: CASSEIITDTQYF; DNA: TGTGCCAGCAGTGAAATAATAACAGATACGCAGTATTTT